These 12 T cell receptor beta chains were sequenced from one sample in a study of beta chain features in type 1 diabetes. Investigators reverse transcribed all isolated RNA, so they sequenced expressed TCRB transcripts. TCRdb's table, derived via immunoSEQ multiplex PCR, lists solely in-frame clones and lacks some. This table holds 200,000 to 250,000 clones, 13% to 15% found once. The sample consisted of naive CD4+ T cells from blood. These receptors all come from a woman aged 40 to 55 in good health.

This clone appeared a few times. V usage is TRBV5-1 and J usage is TRBJ1-3; D is possibly TRBD1 (5 bases). Germline CDR1 and CDR2: SGHRS and YFSETQ. Trimming pared 3 bases from V and 0 bases from J, leaving 10 bases between. The CDR3 loop spans 15 amino acids. CDR3 loop: CASSWGWGSGNTIYF. In DNA, the CDR3 is TGCGCCAGCAGCTGGGGCTGGGGCTCTGGAAACACCATATATTTT.

This clone occurred a few times. The chain uses TRBV7-9 and TRBJ2-1; D remains unclear. The germline V gene encodes CDR1 SEHNR and CDR2 FQNEAQ (reference sequence). This CDR3 contains 13 residues. The V and J ends lost 4 bases and 6 bases respectively, with 10 bases between them. The DNA of the CDR3 is TGTGCCAGCAGCTACGACACAGTCAATGAGCAGTTCTTC. This gives the protein CASSYDTVNEQFF.

This chain links TRBV5-4 with TRBJ2-7; 7 nucleotides match TRBD2. V lost 3 bases to trimming and J lost 0 bases; unmatched junction nucleotides: 6. The CDR3 totals 15 residues. Germline assignment: CDR1 SGHNT and CDR2 YYREEE (reference sequence). The DNA for the CDR3 is TGTGCCAGCAGCTATCCGGGACTACCCTCCTACGAGCAGTACTTC. This gives the protein CASSYPGLPSYEQYF. Supplemented by reference TRBV5-4 and TRBJ2-7, the full variable domain reads ETGVTQSPTHLIKTRGQQVTLRCSSQSGHNTVSWYQQALGQGPQFIFQYYREEENGRGNFPPRFSGLQFPNYSSELNVNALELDDSALYLCASSYPGLPSYEQYFGPGTRLTVT.

This chain connects TRBV7-2 to TRBJ1-6, with 12 bases aligning to TRBD1. The CDR3 contains 16 residues. Looked up from germline, CDR1 is SGHTA and CDR2 is FQGNSA. V was pared by 3 bases and J by 12 bases, with 9 bases of the junction left unmatched. In nucleotides, the CDR3 is TGTGCCAGCAGCTTGACCGGGACAGGGGGCCCCGGACCCCTCCACTTT. Its protein product is CASSLTGTGGPGPLHF.

In its sample, this clone was seen a few times. The V call is TRBV2, the J call TRBJ1-2; no firm D call. Trimming took off 4 bases at V and 2 bases at J, with 8 bases between the two ends. Germline V gene data show CDR1 as SNHLY and CDR2 as FYNNEI. This CDR3 contains 13 residues. CDR3 sequence: CASSVTENYGYTF. The CDR3 DNA reads TGTGCCAGCAGTGTAACAGAGAACTATGGCTACACCTTC. The variable domain in full, completed from reference TRBV2 and TRBJ1-2, reads EPEVTQTPSHQVTQMGQEVILRCVPISNHLYFYWYRQILGQKVEFLVSFYNNEISEKSEIFDDQFSVERPDGSNFTLKIRSTKLEDSAMYFCASSVTENYGYTFGSGTRLTVV.

This clone was counted a few times. V usage is TRBV20-1 and J usage is TRBJ1-1; no definite D call. The CDR3 has 11 residues. The V end lost 5 bases, the J end lost 1 base, and 5 bases lay between the germline ends. Per the germline V gene, CDR1 is DFQATT and CDR2 is SNEGSKA (reference sequence). CDR3 coding DNA: TGCAGTGCTGACAAGAACACTGAAGCTTTCTTT. This translates into CSADKNTEAFF.

This clone has only a few counts. The gene calls are TRBV7-9 and TRBJ1-4; D unresolved. The V gene lost 5 bases and the J gene lost 5 bases, with 9 bases spanning the gap. CDR3 length equals 13 residues. Germline CDR1 is SEHNR and CDR2 is FQNEAQ (reference sequence). This chain's CDR3 is CASSPPGNEKLFF. For the CDR3, the DNA is TGTGCCAGCAGCCCACCGGGGAATGAAAAACTGTTTTTT.

This clone was observed a handful of times. The chain is built from TRBV6-1 and TRBJ1-1, with 9 bases matching TRBD1. The CDR3 has 14 residues. In germline, CDR1 is MNHNS, CDR2 SASEGT. The V and J ends lost 5 bases and 4 bases, in that order; junction bases with no gene match: 5. DNA for the CDR3: TGTGCCAGCAGTTCGACAGGGGGGATCACTGAAGCTTTCTTT. As protein: CASSSTGGITEAFF.

CDR3 nucleotide sequence: TGTGCCAGCAGTTACTCGACAGCTAACTATGGCTACACCTTC. Encoded protein: CASSYSTANYGYTF. The chain carries TRBV6-5 and TRBJ1-2; a weak D match, TRBD1 (5 bases). Trimming pared 0 bases from V and 0 bases from J, leaving 5 bases between. The CDR3 runs to 14 residues. Germline assignment: CDR1 MNHEY and CDR2 SVGAGI.

This clone was found a few times. This chain links TRBV6-1 with TRBJ2-5; 7 bases are shared with TRBD1. The germline CDR1 and CDR2 sequences are MNHNS and SASEGT. J gave up 8 bases and V 6 bases, and 15 bases lay outside the gene matches. The CDR3 has 15 amino acids. The CDR3 protein is CASSTSGTASGTQYF. CDR3 sequence (DNA): TGTGCCAGCAGCACTTCCGGGACAGCCTCCGGCACCCAGTACTTC.

CDR3 in DNA: TGTGCCAGTAGTAGCACCCCCGCGGGACTATACAATGAGCAGTTCTTC. This translates into CASSSTPAGLYNEQFF. The chain employs TRBV19 and TRBJ2-1; 7 nucleotides match TRBD2. The CDR3 spans 16 residues. The ends lost 4 bases at V and 4 bases at J; junction bases unmatched: 10. The germline V gene encodes CDR1 LNHDA and CDR2 SQIVND (reference sequence).

The chain has TRBV7-6 and TRBJ2-7, with 9 bases fitting TRBD1. J gave up 6 bases and V 5 bases, and 11 bases lay outside the gene matches. The CDR3 contains 15 residues. Germline CDR1 and CDR2: SGHVS and FNYEAQ. The CDR3: CASSPRQGGFGEQYF. The CDR3 DNA is TGTGCCAGCAGCCCTCGACAGGGGGGATTTGGCGAGCAGTACTTC.